This entry concerns a single TCR beta chain. Antigen: not known. The CDR3 extends over 13 amino acids. The germline V and J ends were trimmed by 10 bases and 7 bases, with 16 bases remaining between them. Germline V gene lookup returns CDR1 MDHEN and CDR2 SYDVKM. The sample originates from a study of T cell responses to AZD1222 COVID-19 vaccine. Study-level points and caveats: Repertoires were sampled only after the peak T cell response. Clonal diversity was possibly underestimated; the donors were predominantly white British and more often female.

Clones were read by immunoSEQ multiplex PCR, and TCRdb kept only the in-frame ones, dropping some. The data hold 110,000 to 150,000 clones, with about 88% observed a single time. Sample: peripheral blood, taken 28 days after the second AZD1222 dose. The chain employs TRBV28 and TRBJ2-2; tentative D call: TRBD2 (6 bases). The source of this sequence is an adult who received the AZD1222 COVID-19 vaccine. CDR3 amino acids: CATDGGSHGELFF. CDR3 DNA: TGTGCCACGGATGGAGGGAGTCACGGGGAGCTGTTTTTT.